These 25 T cell receptor beta chains were sequenced from one sample in a study of human T cells and chemical hapten exposure. Time point denoted: patch test 3, about 24 weeks after DPC sensitization. Treatment reported: therapeutic diphenylcyclopropenone sensitization with weekly scalp DPC. MiXCR, run by TCRdb on the RACE reads, gives a single entry per CDR3 protein. The sample carries about 190,000 distinct CDR3 sequences, under 30% recorded once. Source: whole blood, taken in connection with sensitization to the hapten diphenylcyclopropenone (DPC). These receptors all stem from a woman in her forties with alopecia areata. Some clones in this sample may be carry-over from other donors' samples.

This clonotype was found a few times. This chain connects TRBV6-5 to TRBJ2-1, with 7 nucleotides matching TRBD1. Germline V gene lookup returns CDR1 MNHEY and CDR2 SVGAGI. V was clipped by 2 bases and J by 1 base; unmatched bases: 2. This CDR3 contains 15 residues. In DNA form, the CDR3 reads TGTGCCAGCAGTTACCAGGGGGTTTCCTACAATGAGCAGTTCTTC. This encodes CASSYQGVSYNEQFF.

This clonotype appeared a few times. V gene TRBV20-1 combines with J gene TRBJ2-1, with D maybe TRBD2 (6 bases). Germline lookup yields CDR1 DFQATT and CDR2 SNEGSKA (reference sequence). The V end lost 0 bases, the J end lost 4 bases, and 13 bases lay between the germline ends. The CDR3 covers 15 residues. CDR3 coding DNA: TGCAGTGCTAGAGAGGGCGGAGGGTGGTACAATGAGCAGTTCTTC. This translates into CSAREGGGWYNEQFF.

This clonotype was picked up a small number of times. The chain uses TRBV27 and TRBJ2-7; TRBD1 or TRBD2 may be the D gene (5 bases each). Per the germline V gene, CDR1 is MNHEY and CDR2 is SMNVEV (reference sequence). CDR3 length: 15 amino acids. Deletions cut 2 bases from V and 1 base from J, with 12 bases between. The CDR3 region is CASSLGARGSYEQYF. CDR3 bases: TGTGCCAGCAGTTTAGGGGCGAGGGGATCCTACGAGCAGTACTTC.

The genes are TRBV7-2 and TRBJ1-1; no definite D call. V was clipped by 5 bases and J by 6 bases, with 16 bases between them. CDR1 SGHTA and CDR2 FQGNSA come from the germline V gene. This CDR3 has 14 amino acids. CDR3 DNA: TGTGCCAGCAGCCCTCAGCGGACTTCGCCTGAAGCTTTCTTT. Protein: CASSPQRTSPEAFF.

The chain combines TRBV4-2 with TRBJ2-5; D is ambiguous. Germline V gives CDR1 LGHNA, CDR2 YNFKEQ. The CDR3 is 14 amino acids. Trimming took 0 bases from V and 4 from J, leaving 9 bases between them. In DNA, the CDR3 is TGTGCCAGCAGCCAAGATTGGGCCGGAGAGACCCAGTACTTC. It encodes CASSQDWAGETQYF.

The chain links TRBV29-1 to TRBJ1-2; D perhaps matches TRBD1 (5 bases). Germline CDR1 is SQVTM and CDR2 is ANQGSEA. Between the trimmed V and J ends, which lost 1 base and 1 base, there was a span of 10 bases. This CDR3 spans 14 amino acids. CDR3 nucleotides: TGCAGCGTTGAAGTGGCCGGGGGTAACTATGGCTACACCTTC. Protein: CSVEVAGGNYGYTF. The variable domain in full, with the rest retrieved from reference TRBV29-1 and TRBJ1-2, is SAVISQKPSRDICQRGTSLTIQCQVDSQVTMMFWYRQQPGQSLTLIATANQGSEATYESGFVIDKFPISRPNLTFSTLTVSNMSPEDSSIYLCSVEVAGGNYGYTFGSGTRLTVV.

This sequence joins TRBV6-5 and TRBJ2-5, with D unclear. V shed 4 bases and J shed 11 bases, with 14 bases lying between them. Germline V gives CDR1 MNHEY, CDR2 SVGAGI. CDR3 length: 12 amino acids. The chain's CDR3 is CASSSDSLVQYF. CDR3 nucleotide sequence: TGTGCCAGCAGTTCTGACTCCCTGGTTCAGTACTTC.

In this sample, this clonotype turned up a few times. V usage is TRBV29-1 and J usage is TRBJ2-1; the D is unclear. This CDR3 has 14 residues. Germline-derived CDR1 and CDR2 are SQVTM and ANQGSEA. Trimming pared 4 bases from V and 4 bases from J, leaving 14 bases between. CDR3 nucleotides: TGCAGCGTTGCCACGTCCTTGGTTTACAATGAGCAGTTCTTC. Amino acid sequence: CSVATSLVYNEQFF.

V is TRBV20-1 and J is TRBJ1-2; TRBD1 aligns across 7 bases. CDR3 size: 13 residues. Looked up from germline, CDR1 is DFQATT and CDR2 is SNEGSKA (reference sequence). V lost 5 bases and J lost 6; bases outside the gene matches: 9. DNA of the CDR3: TGCAGTGCTCGCGGGACAGCCTTGAATGGCTACACCTTC. As protein: CSARGTALNGYTF.

The chain links TRBV5-6 to TRBJ2-5; D remains ambiguous. The V gene's germline CDR1 is SGHDT and CDR2 YYEEEE. V dropped 6 bases and J dropped 5 bases, with 20 bases sitting between them. The CDR3 loop spans 15 amino acids. CDR3 sequence reads: CASTHPSSAQETQYF. CDR3 DNA: TGTGCCAGCACCCACCCGAGCAGCGCACAGGAGACCCAGTACTTC.

This clonotype was seen ten or more times. V is TRBV7-2 and J is TRBJ2-1, with TRBD2 identical over 7 bases. With 5 bases clipped from V and 6 bases from J, the junction kept 10 bases outside the gene matches. This CDR3 region has 15 residues. Germline V lookup: CDR1 SGHTA, CDR2 FQGNSA. DNA for the CDR3: TGTGCCAGCAGCCGGAACCGGGACTACCTCAATGAGCAGTTCTTC. It encodes CASSRNRDYLNEQFF.

This clonotype showed up many times. The chain has TRBV18 and TRBJ2-1; tentative D call: TRBD2 (6 bases). The CDR3 is 16 amino acids. Germline CDR1 and CDR2: KGHSH and LQKENI. The germline V and J ends were trimmed by 3 bases and 7 bases, with 19 bases remaining between them. Here the CDR3 reads CASSPLGLASRNEQFF. CDR3 DNA: TGTGCCAGCTCACCGCTGGGACTCGCAAGTCGGAATGAGCAGTTCTTC. The full variable domain, completed using reference TRBV18 and TRBJ2-1, is NAGVMQNPRHLVRRRGQEARLRCSPMKGHSHVYWYRQLPEEGLKFMVYLQKENIIDESGMPKERFSAEFPKEGPSILRIQQVVRGDSAAYFCASSPLGLASRNEQFFGPGTRLTVL.

This clonotype was counted only a few times. V and J are TRBV12-3 or TRBV12-4 and TRBJ2-7; 8 bases agree with TRBD2. This CDR3 region has 13 residues. Trimming cost V 4 bases and J 5 bases; bases outside gene matches: 4. This CDR3 is CASSSGTRNEQYF. The CDR3 region has the DNA TGTGCCAGCAGTTCCGGGACTAGGAACGAGCAGTACTTC.

V and J are TRBV4-3 and TRBJ2-1; D is possibly TRBD2 (5 bases). The germline V gene has CDR1 LGHNA and CDR2 YSLEER. V was trimmed by 4 bases and J by 5 bases, leaving 12 bases between them. This CDR3 region has 14 residues. The CDR3 region is CASSPRTRDNEQFF. The CDR3 bases are TGCGCCAGCAGCCCCCGTACTAGGGACAATGAGCAGTTCTTC.

J is TRBJ1-3 and V is TRBV12-3 or TRBV12-4, with D possibly matching TRBD1 (6 bases). CDR3 length equals 14 residues. Trimming stripped 5 bases from V and 4 bases from J, with 12 bases between. CDR3 DNA sequence: TGTGCCAGCAGTGGGGGGCAGAAAGGAAACACCATATATTTT. Translation gives CASSGGQKGNTIYF.

This clonotype was seen a handful of times. The chain employs TRBV29-1 and TRBJ1-1; D possibly corresponds to TRBD1 (6 bases). Germline values: CDR1 SQVTM, CDR2 ANQGSEA. Trimming removed 4 bases from V and 6 bases from J, with 18 bases in between. The length of the CDR3 is 14 residues. CDR3 loop: CSVVGQRMESEAFF. As DNA, the CDR3 is TGCAGCGTTGTTGGACAGCGAATGGAGTCTGAAGCTTTCTTT.

The table lists this clonotype with a few counts. V usage is TRBV28 and J usage is TRBJ1-2; D is unresolved. The CDR3 consists of 14 residues. The germline CDR1 and CDR2 sequences are MDHEN and SYDVKM. Trimming left V 7 bases short and J 3 bases short, with 15 bases between. CDR3 region: CASMVSSPYYGYTF. CDR3 bases: TGTGCCAGCATGGTCAGTTCGCCTTACTATGGCTACACCTTC.

This chain uses TRBV2 with TRBJ2-7, with D possibly being TRBD2 (5 bases). The CDR3 has 14 residues. Germline V gives CDR1 SNHLY, CDR2 FYNNEI. Trimming shortened V by 1 base and J by 3 bases, and 10 bases separated the two germline ends. In DNA form, the CDR3 reads TGTGCCAGCAGTGAAGAAGGAGGCCTCTACGAGCAGTACTTC. The encoded protein is CASSEEGGLYEQYF. Full variable domain (rest looked up from reference TRBV2 and TRBJ2-7): EPEVTQTPSHQVTQMGQEVILRCVPISNHLYFYWYRQILGQKVEFLVSFYNNEISEKSEIFDDQFSVERPDGSNFTLKIRSTKLEDSAMYFCASSEEGGLYEQYFGPGTRLTVT.

This clonotype was observed a handful of times. The chain employs TRBV29-1 and TRBJ2-4; D ambiguous. Germline-derived CDR1 and CDR2 are SQVTM and ANQGSEA. V shed 5 bases and J shed 3 bases, with 11 bases lying between them. This CDR3 has 13 residues. The CDR3, as DNA: TGCAGCGTTTCGACGGGCCGCAAAAACATTCAGTACTTC. It is translated as CSVSTGRKNIQYF.

V usage is TRBV7-9 and J usage is TRBJ2-5, with D tentatively TRBD2 (6 bases). Germline loops: CDR1 SEHNR, CDR2 FQNEAQ (reference sequence). CDR3 length: 14 amino acids. Trimming pared 2 bases from V and 0 bases from J, leaving 7 bases between. The CDR3 DNA is TGTGCCAGCAGCTTACGACTAGACCAAGAGACCCAGTACTTC. It encodes CASSLRLDQETQYF. Complete variable domain (other parts from reference TRBV7-9 and TRBJ2-5): DTGVSQNPRHKITKRGQNVTFRCDPISEHNRLYWYRQTLGQGPEFLTYFQNEAQLEKSRLLSDRFSAERPKGSFSTLEIQRTEQGDSAMYLCASSLRLDQETQYFGPGTRLLVL.

This clonotype was seen repeatedly, ten times or more. The V and J genes are TRBV7-2 and TRBJ2-3; 16 bases map to TRBD2. This CDR3 has 18 amino acids. Germline CDR1 SGHTA, CDR2 FQGNSA. Trimming took 7 bases from V and 1 from J; bases not matched to a gene: 8. The CDR3 here is CASNPGLAGGAGTDTQYF. The CDR3 DNA sequence: TGTGCCAGCAATCCGGGACTAGCGGGAGGGGCCGGCACAGATACGCAGTATTTT. Looking up the rest from reference TRBV7-2 and TRBJ2-3 gives the full variable domain: GAGVSQSPSNKVTEKGKDVELRCDPISGHTALYWYRQSLGQGLEFLIYFQGNSAPDKSGLPSDRFSAERTGGSVSTLTIQRTQQEDSAVYLCASNPGLAGGAGTDTQYFGPGTRLTVL.

This clonotype was detected many times. This sequence joins TRBV6-6 and TRBJ2-5, with 10 positions matching TRBD1. This CDR3 comprises 16 residues. In germline, CDR1 is MNHNY, CDR2 SVGAGI (reference sequence). V trimming: 0 bases; J trimming: 4 bases; junction bases outside the gene matches: 5. The CDR3 bases are TGTGCCAGCAGTTACTCTGGAGGGACAGGGGCAGAGACCCAGTACTTC. Protein product: CASSYSGGTGAETQYF.

The table lists this clonotype with many counts. V gene TRBV10-3 combines with J gene TRBJ2-7; no clear D. CDR1 and CDR2 (germline): ENHRY, SYGVKD. The CDR3 runs 12 residues. Deletions cut 3 bases from V and 7 bases from J, with 10 bases between. CDR3 nucleotide sequence: TGTGCCATCAGTGATCCGGACCAGGAGCAGTACTTC. It specifies CAISDPDQEQYF.

The chain couples TRBV20-1 to TRBJ2-3; possibly TRBD2 for D (6 bases). Germline values: CDR1 DFQATT, CDR2 SNEGSKA (reference sequence). The V end lost 3 bases, the J end lost 1 base, and 11 bases lay between the germline ends. This CDR3 is 14 amino acids long. The CDR3 spells CSASGGSRTDTQYF. CDR3 nucleotide sequence: TGCAGTGCTAGCGGGGGATCCCGCACAGATACGCAGTATTTT.

As DNA, the CDR3 is TGTGCCAGCAGGGAGGTTGGGACGCAAGGGCGGCAGTACTTC. It translates to CASREVGTQGRQYF. The genes are TRBV6-2 or TRBV6-3 and TRBJ2-7; possibly TRBD1 or TRBD2 for D (5 bases each). The V and J ends lost 6 bases and 9 bases respectively, with 21 bases between them. The CDR3 is 14 residues long. CDR1 and CDR2 from the germline V gene are MNHEY and SVGEGT.